Sequencing of this T cell receptor (beta chain) was carried out in a study of PD-L1 blockade in urothelial cancer (TCRdb year 2017). The study in broad terms: Every patient began therapy in about 2014 and was given atezolizumab 1,200 mg intravenously every 3 weeks. Twenty-five of 29 patients were identified as males with urothelial cancer of bladder origin, and a prior smoking history was reported by 18 of 29 patients. An ECOG performance status of 0 or 1 was recorded for the patients, and 0 to 3 prior chemotherapy regimens had been received by the patients. Blood samples were analyzed 3 weeks after the start of treatment (second dose) and 6 weeks after the start of treatment. A median of approximately 140,000 T cells and 80,000 to 100,000 unique TCRs was obtained from blood samples, and a median clonality of around 0.08 was observed. The study was an exploratory multi-omic analysis of somatic, immune and clinical correlates of response to PD-L1 blockade with atezolizumab in urothelial cancer. Pretreatment tumor samples, along with matched peripheral blood serially collected before and after atezolizumab treatment, were subjected to TCR sequencing. Durable clinical benefit was defined as a progression-free survival longer than 6 months, and TCR features were additionally tested against progression-free survival and overall survival. In the same patients, pretreatment tumors underwent whole exome sequencing and RNA sequencing in addition to TCR sequencing. Nine patients achieved durable clinical benefit and approximately 20 did not. Twenty-nine patients had pretreatment blood TCR-seq, 24 had at least one posttreatment blood collection, and 24 had tumor TCR-seq. On the study overall, not on this receptor specifically: A pretreatment peripheral blood TCR clonality below the median was linked to improved progression-free and overall survival. Small sample size (n of about 30) and many exploratory analyses mean the results are intended to be hypothesis-generating. Among patients with durable benefit, tumor-associated TCR clones showed greater expansion in peripheral blood 3 weeks after treatment started (n ≈ 23, p = 0.022).

Synthetic TCR analog templates were spiked into each PCR so that absolute template abundance could be estimated from read counts. Using the immunoSEQ assay, TCRbeta CDR3 regions were amplified from genomic DNA with bias-controlled V and J gene primers. Sequencing of rearranged TCRbeta segments was done at approximately 20X coverage. Concerning the study's data processing: Sequencing errors were corrected by clustering, and CDR3s were annotated against IMGT so that V, D and J genes could be assigned. Only productive TCRbeta rearrangements were used in downstream analyses, excluding out-of-frame or stop-codon sequences. Clonality was calculated as one minus the Shannon entropy normalized by the log of the number of unique productive sequences. Clones differing between time points or between blood and tumor were identified using Fisher's exact test with Benjamini-Hochberg correction, with an adjusted p below 0.01 applied as the threshold. As stored in TCRdb, this immuneACCESS dataset retains in-frame rearrangements with V and J assigned. A fraction of the clones does not appear; measured against another copy, unresolved V genes explain less than half of the discrepancy, and the remainder lacks a known reason. The V and J calls and clone size come from that table; D and trimming were worked out from the DNA. The sample records approximately 120,000 clones, approximately 85% of which are singletons. Jointly, the top ten make up 2% to 3% of the sample.

A remark on this clone: This receptor's antigen is unknown. Qualities for individual bases were not recorded, and no much larger clone is one base off.

The CDR3, cysteine through phenylalanine, is 14 amino acids long. The read is trimmed to its CDR3 DNA, 42 bases read in frame from base 1. From a lookup of the germline V gene, CDR1 and CDR2 are MNHEY and SVGAGI. Clipping removes 6 bases from V and 0 bases from J, with 5 as the unmatched junction base count. The sample's time point label, decoded: peripheral blood 6 weeks after treatment start. A total of some 30 patients with locally advanced or metastatic urothelial carcinoma, treated at Memorial Sloan Kettering on a trial protocol, made up the cohort. Peripheral blood mononuclear cells were collected pretreatment and during treatment, with between 1 and 8 total time points per patient. The Qiagen DNeasy Blood extraction kit was used to purify genomic DNA from total PBMCs and from tumor samples. PBMCs were collected pretreatment and during treatment, and were isolated and stored as previously described.

This TCR derives from a man aged 50-59 years with urothelial cancer. The V and J genes are TRBV6-5 and TRBJ2-7, with 7 bases aligning to TRBD2. The sample was PBMCs, taken around atezolizumab (anti-PD-L1) treatment. This receptor carries the CDR3 CASSTSAPSYEQYF. The bases read TGTGCCAGCAGCACTAGCGCCCCCTCCTACGAGCAGTACTTC.